Listed below are T cell receptor beta chains from one sample, sequenced in a study of human T cells and chemical hapten exposure. MiXCR was run by TCRdb on the RACE reads, yielding one entry per CDR3 protein. The sample yields around 330,000 distinct CDR3 sequences, 4.5% to 7% seen once. This sample comprised whole blood, obtained in connection with sensitization to the hapten diphenylcyclopropenone (DPC). These receptors all come from a young woman with alopecia areata. Some clones in this sample may be carry-over from other donors' samples. The CDR3 runs from the conserved cysteine through the conserved F or W. The D gene is left open where the match is weak. Clone size is not always given. Where it is, it says once, few, many or a class for expanded clones.

>.|few|TRBV21-1|TRBJ2-6
CASSTSDSSGANVLTF
TGTGCCAGCAGCACTAGCGACAGCTCGGGGGCCAACGTCCTGACTTTC
>.|few|TRBV4-1|TRBJ1-5
CASSQVGGNNQPQHF
TGCGCCAGCAGCCAAGTAGGGGGAAACAATCAGCCCCAGCATTTT
>.|many|TRBV6-2/TRBV6-3|TRBJ2-1
CASSYEAGTFF
TGTGCCAGCAGTTACGAGGCAGGGACGTTCTTC
>TRBD1|.|TRBV7-8|TRBJ1-5
CASSLTGGRGNQPQHF
TGTGCCAGCAGCTTAACAGGGGGCAGGGGTAATCAGCCCCAGCATTTT
>TRBD1|many|TRBV6-2/TRBV6-3|TRBJ1-5
CASRMTGTGYSNQPQHF
TGTGCCAGCAGAATGACCGGGACAGGGTATAGCAATCAGCCCCAGCATTTT
>.|few|TRBV12-3/TRBV12-4|TRBJ2-1
CASRPSEGWDNEQFF
TGTGCCAGCAGGCCCTCGGAGGGTTGGGACAATGAGCAGTTCTTC
>.|few|TRBV20-1|TRBJ2-2
CSASEGGGFTGELFF
TGCAGTGCTAGCGAGGGGGGCGGCTTCACCGGGGAGCTGTTTTTT
>TRBD1|many|TRBV29-1|TRBJ2-1
CSVGWDRDFEQFF
TGCAGCGTTGGTTGGGACAGGGATTTTGAGCAGTTCTTC
>.|many|TRBV9|TRBJ2-3
CASSANLEPDTQYF
TGTGCCAGCAGCGCCAACCTCGAACCTGATACGCAGTATTTT
>TRBD2|few|TRBV12-3/TRBV12-4|TRBJ2-3
CASSSRGGPNTDTQYF
TGTGCCAGCAGTTCCCGGGGGGGACCGAACACAGATACGCAGTATTTT
>TRBD1|many|TRBV29-1|TRBJ1-2
CSVEDRAYGYTF
TGCAGCGTTGAGGACAGGGCTTATGGCTACACCTTC
>.|few|TRBV7-2|TRBJ1-1
CASSLGIESSAFF
TGTGCCAGCAGCTTAGGAATTGAATCGTCCGCTTTCTTT
>TRBD2|.|TRBV7-2|TRBJ2-1
CASSLGGGGANEQFF
TGTGCCAGCAGCTTAGGAGGCGGGGGGGCCAATGAGCAGTTCTTC
>.|many|TRBV7-2|TRBJ2-1
CASSLAGDYNEQFF
TGTGCCAGCAGCTTAGCGGGGGACTACAATGAGCAGTTCTTC
>.|many|TRBV12-3/TRBV12-4|TRBJ2-7
CASSREGGRKTYEQYF
TGTGCCAGCAGCCGAGAGGGGGGACGAAAGACCTACGAGCAGTACTTC
>.|.|TRBV18|TRBJ1-5
CASSPLRAIGSNQPQHF
TGTGCCAGCTCACCCCTCAGGGCGATTGGAAGCAATCAGCCCCAGCATTTT
>.|.|TRBV20-1|TRBJ2-3
CSATGIGQTSTDTQYF
TGCAGTGCTACAGGTATTGGACAGACCAGCACAGATACGCAGTATTTT
>.|few|TRBV2|TRBJ1-1
CASNTPQGINTEAFF
TGTGCCAGCAATACGCCCCAAGGAATAAACACTGAAGCTTTCTTT
>.|many|TRBV28|TRBJ1-2
CASRDYGYTF
TGTGCCAGCAGGGACTATGGCTACACCTTC
>.|many|TRBV2|TRBJ1-2
CASSDLSTNYGYTF
TGTGCCAGCAGTGACCTTTCTACTAACTATGGCTACACCTTC
>.|few|TRBV6-2/TRBV6-3|TRBJ1-2
CASKGQNYGYTF
TGTGCCAGCAAAGGACAGAACTATGGCTACACCTTC
>.|many|TRBV7-9|TRBJ1-1
CASSPVVGLNTEAFF
TGTGCCAGCAGCCCAGTGGTGGGCTTGAACACTGAAGCTTTCTTT
>.|many|TRBV13|TRBJ2-7
CASSMDGLSSYEQYF
TGTGCCAGCAGCATGGACGGACTAAGCTCCTACGAGCAGTACTTC
>.|few|TRBV12-3/TRBV12-4|TRBJ2-7
CASSLLEVYEQYF
TGTGCCAGCAGTTTATTGGAGGTCTACGAGCAGTACTTC
>.|.|TRBV6-5|TRBJ1-3
CASSYSWAGHSGNTIYF
TGTGCCAGCAGTTACTCATGGGCAGGACACTCTGGAAACACCATATATTTT
>.|few|TRBV2|TRBJ2-7
CASSTGTPYEQYF
TGTGCCAGCAGTACAGGAACCCCCTACGAGCAGTACTTC
>.|few|TRBV5-1|TRBJ2-5
CASSLYTTYQETQYF
TGCGCCAGCAGCTTATACACGACGTACCAAGAGACCCAGTACTTC
>.|many|TRBV4-1|TRBJ2-7
CASSQETPSGTYEQYF
TGCGCCAGCAGCCAAGAGACACCATCGGGTACCTACGAGCAGTACTTC
>.|few|TRBV20-1|TRBJ1-6
CSGLSGNSPLHF
TGCAGTGGCCTTTCGGGTAATTCACCCCTCCACTTT
>.|many|TRBV5-1|TRBJ2-3
CASSLGAYIDTQYF
TGCGCCAGCAGCTTGGGGGCCTACATAGATACGCAGTATTTT
>.|.|TRBV6-5|TRBJ1-4
CASSGWGPNEKLFF
TGTGCCAGCAGCGGTTGGGGCCCTAATGAAAAACTGTTTTTT
>TRBD1|.|TRBV27|TRBJ2-2
CASRPMDRGNTGELFF
TGTGCCAGCAGACCGATGGACAGGGGAAACACCGGGGAGCTGTTTTTT
>.|few|TRBV18|TRBJ1-1
CASSPFTSNGAYNTEAFF
TGTGCCAGCTCACCATTCACCTCGAACGGGGCTTATAACACTGAAGCTTTCTTT
>TRBD2|many|TRBV6-6|TRBJ2-3
CASTPSGGAPDTQYF
TGTGCCAGCACCCCTAGCGGGGGGGCCCCAGATACGCAGTATTTT
>TRBD1|many|TRBV7-2|TRBJ2-6
CASSFQGAGANVLTF
TGTGCCAGCAGTTTCCAGGGGGCTGGGGCCAACGTCCTGACTTTC
>.|.|TRBV9|TRBJ1-5
CASSVAETGHYSNQPQHF
TGTGCCAGCAGCGTAGCTGAAACAGGCCATTATAGCAATCAGCCCCAGCATTTT
>.|many|TRBV6-1|TRBJ2-1
CASSLQGGEQFF
TGTGCCAGCAGTTTACAGGGTGGGGAGCAGTTCTTC
>.|.|TRBV4-1|TRBJ2-5
CASSPRGGGVETQYF
TGCGCCAGCAGCCCAAGAGGTGGAGGGGTAGAGACCCAGTACTTC
>.|few|TRBV3-1|TRBJ2-5
CASSQDARAETQYF
TGTGCCAGCAGCCAAGACGCTCGGGCAGAGACCCAGTACTTC
>.|many|TRBV6-5|TRBJ2-1
CASSPGLALNEQFF
TGTGCCAGCAGTCCGGGGTTAGCTTTGAATGAGCAGTTCTTC
>.|many|TRBV28|TRBJ1-4
CASSLSTNEKLFF
TGTGCCAGCAGTTTGAGCACGAATGAAAAACTGTTTTTT
>.|.|TRBV5-1|TRBJ1-1
CASSLRVLGKNTEAFF
TGCGCCAGCAGCTTGAGGGTTTTGGGAAAGAACACTGAAGCTTTCTTT
>.|many|TRBV6-2/TRBV6-3|TRBJ2-3
CATSPWGRGPRTDTQYF
TGTGCCACCTCTCCCTGGGGGCGGGGCCCTCGCACAGATACGCAGTATTTT
>TRBD2|.|TRBV5-4|TRBJ2-2
CASSPPGLAGKNTGELFF
TGTGCCAGCAGCCCCCCGGGACTAGCGGGAAAGAACACCGGGGAGCTGTTTTTT